At least ten counts were recorded for the clone carrying this T cell receptor (beta chain). The sample is drawn from a study of quantifying T cell responses using KT2 cells. Study-level background: cDNA was made from DNase-treated RNA using alpha and beta constant primers.

The cDNA 3' end received a ligated oligonucleotide with a UMI. The first PCR ran around 4 cycles with an equimolar RC1.1 and RC1.2 beta primer mix. From the second PCR onward, TCR alpha and beta chains were processed separately. TCRdb fed the UMI-ligation and nested PCR reads into MiXCR, producing one record per CDR3 protein. The sample holds 40,000 to 50,000 distinct CDR3 sequences; 17% are singletons and the top ten take 43%. This CDR3 spans 16 amino acids. The germline CDR1 and CDR2 sequences are WNHNN and SYGVQD (reference sequence). Trimming left V 9 bases short and J 8 bases short, with 28 bases between. Known numbers of the T cell clone KT2 were added to PBMC. KT2 cells were mixed with fixed PBMC numbers at varying ratios.

The chain uses TRBV10-1 and TRBJ1-2; possibly TRBD1 for D (5 bases). The sequence came from a human donor. Sample: PBMCs spiked with cells of the T cell clone KT2. The CDR3 here is CAREVGGDPISSGYTF. CDR3 DNA sequence: TGCGCCAGAGAGGTCGGGGGGGATCCTATCTCGTCCGGCTACACCTTC.